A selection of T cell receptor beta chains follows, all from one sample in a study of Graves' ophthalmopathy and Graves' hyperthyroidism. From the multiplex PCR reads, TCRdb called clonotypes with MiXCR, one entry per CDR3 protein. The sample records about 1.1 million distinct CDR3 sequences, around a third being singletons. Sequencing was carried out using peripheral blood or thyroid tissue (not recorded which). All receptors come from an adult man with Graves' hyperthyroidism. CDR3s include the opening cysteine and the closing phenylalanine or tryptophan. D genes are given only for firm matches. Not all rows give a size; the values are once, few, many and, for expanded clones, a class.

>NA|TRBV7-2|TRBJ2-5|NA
TGTGCCAGCAGCTTAGGCCCCGGGGGAGCCGACAGCACCCAGTACTTC
CASSLGPGGADSTQYF
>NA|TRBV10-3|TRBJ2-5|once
TGTGCCAGCAGTTTTCAAACAGGGGGGGGAGGATTAGAGACCCAGTACTTC
CASSFQTGGGGLETQYF
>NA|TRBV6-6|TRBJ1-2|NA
TGTGCCAGCAGTGAGGGTCAAGGGAATTTGGGCGGCTACACCTTC
CASSEGQGNLGGYTF
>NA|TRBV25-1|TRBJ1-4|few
TGTGCCAGCAGTGGAACTACGGCCGGGGAAAAACTGTTTTTT
CASSGTTAGEKLFF
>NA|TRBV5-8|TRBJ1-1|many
TGTGCCAGCAGGTCGGTGGGCCTCGTGAAGGGAGCTTTCTTT
CASRSVGLVKGAFF
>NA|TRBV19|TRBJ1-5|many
TGTGCCAGTAGTTCCCAGGCCGGTGTAAAACCCCAGCATTTT
CASSSQAGVKPQHF
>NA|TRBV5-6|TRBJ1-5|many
TGTGCCAGCAGCCTACAGGGAGGACTGCAGGCCCAGCATTTT
CASSLQGGLQAQHF
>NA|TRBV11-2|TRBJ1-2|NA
TGTGCCAGCAGCGCCCGGGACAAAGTCTATGGCTACACCTTC
CASSARDKVYGYTF
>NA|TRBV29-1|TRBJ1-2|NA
TGCAGCGTGAGACAGGACTATGGCTACACCTTC
CSVRQDYGYTF
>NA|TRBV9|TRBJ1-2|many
TGTGCCAGCAGCCCATCGGGGGGGGACTTCAGCGGGGGCTACACCTTC
CASSPSGGDFSGGYTF
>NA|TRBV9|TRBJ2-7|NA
TGTGCCAGCAGCGTAAAGGGATCGGAGCAGTACTTC
CASSVKGSEQYF
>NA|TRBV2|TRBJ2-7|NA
TGTGCCAGCAGTCCCCCCGCGCAGGGGCGCATATCTTACGAGCAGTACTTC
CASSPPAQGRISYEQYF
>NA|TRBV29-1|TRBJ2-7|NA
TGCAGCGTTGCGGAGGAACCCTCCTACGAGCAGTACTTC
CSVAEEPSYEQYF
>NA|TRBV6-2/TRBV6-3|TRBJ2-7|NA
TGTGCCAGCGGGGTCGGGACCTCCGAGCAGTACTTC
CASGVGTSEQYF
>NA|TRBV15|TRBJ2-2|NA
TGTGCCACCAGCAGAGGAGCCAGTACTCTCGGGGAGCTGTTTTTT
CATSRGASTLGELFF
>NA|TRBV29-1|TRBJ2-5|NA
TGCAGCGTTCGATTAAATCAAGAGACCCAGTACTTC
CSVRLNQETQYF
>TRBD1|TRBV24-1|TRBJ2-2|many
TGTGCCACCATGGGACAGGGGATTACCGGGGAGCTGTTTTTT
CATMGQGITGELFF
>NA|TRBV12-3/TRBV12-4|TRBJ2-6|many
TGTGCCAGCAGATTCCAGGGCTCTGGGGCCAACGTCCTGACTTTC
CASRFQGSGANVLTF
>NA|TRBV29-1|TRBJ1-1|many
TGCAGCGTTGAATTATTTGGCAGAAACACTGAAGCTTTCTTT
CSVELFGRNTEAFF
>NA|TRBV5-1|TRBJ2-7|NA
TGCGCCAGCAGCTTCGGCCTCGGGGGGCAGTACTTC
CASSFGLGGQYF
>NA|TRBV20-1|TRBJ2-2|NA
TGCAGTGCCAGCCCGGGACTGGCAGTCGGGGAGCTGTTTTTT
CSASPGLAVGELFF
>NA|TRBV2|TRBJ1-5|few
TGTGCCAGCAGTAAACAAGGGAGGGGTCAGCCCCAGCATTTT
CASSKQGRGQPQHF
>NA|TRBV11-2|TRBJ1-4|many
TGTGCCAGCAGCTTAGGCTGGGGTGAAAAACTGTTTTTT
CASSLGWGEKLFF
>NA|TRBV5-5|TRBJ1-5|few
TGTGCCAGCAGCTTGGCACAGGGCTTAGGGTGGAATCAGCCCCAGCATTTT
CASSLAQGLGWNQPQHF
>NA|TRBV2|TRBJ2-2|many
TGTGCCAGCAGTGGAGCTGCCGGGGAGCTGTTTTTT
CASSGAAGELFF
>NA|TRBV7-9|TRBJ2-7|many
TGTGCCAGCAGCTTAGAGGGGGGGCCCGAGCAGTACTTC
CASSLEGGPEQYF
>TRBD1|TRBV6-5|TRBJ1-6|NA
TGTGCCAGCAGTTACAACAGGGGGGTACCCCTCCACTTT
CASSYNRGVPLHF
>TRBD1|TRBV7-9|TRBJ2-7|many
TGTGCCAGCAGCTTAGGGCACAGGGGTCAGGACGAGCAGTACTTC
CASSLGHRGQDEQYF
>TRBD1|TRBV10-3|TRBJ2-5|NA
TGTGCCATCAGTGAGTCGGCGGGGACAGGGGGCTTCAGGGAGACCCAGTACTTC
CAISESAGTGGFRETQYF
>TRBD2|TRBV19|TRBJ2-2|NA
TGTGCCAGTAGTCCGGGACTAGCGACCACCGGGGAGCTGTTTTTT
CASSPGLATTGELFF
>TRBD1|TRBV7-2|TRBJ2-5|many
TGTGCCAGCAGCTCTTCCCGCCACAGGGGGCGACAAGAGACCCAGTACTTC
CASSSSRHRGRQETQYF
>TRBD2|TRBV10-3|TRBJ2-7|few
TGTGCCATCAGTGAACTAGCGGGCGAGTACGAGCAGTACTTC
CAISELAGEYEQYF
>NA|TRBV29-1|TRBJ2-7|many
TGCAGCGTTGATGGGATATCTGGCCACGAGCAGTACTTC
CSVDGISGHEQYF
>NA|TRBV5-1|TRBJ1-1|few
TGCGCCAGCAGCGCACTGACAGCTAGCACTGAAGCTTTCTTT
CASSALTASTEAFF
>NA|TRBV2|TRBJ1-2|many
TGTGCCAGCAGTGCAGGGGTAATCTCGCTCTATGGCTACACCTTC
CASSAGVISLYGYTF
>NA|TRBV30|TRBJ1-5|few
TGTGCCTGGAGTGTAGGGGGGAGTCAGCCCCAGCATTTT
CAWSVGGSQPQHF
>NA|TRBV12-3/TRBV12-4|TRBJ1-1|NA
TGTGCCAGCAGTCCACAATTGACGGGGGGTAGGAACACTGAAGCTTTCTTT
CASSPQLTGGRNTEAFF
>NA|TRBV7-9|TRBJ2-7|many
TGTGCCAGCAGCATCCTATCCTCCTACGAGCAGTACTTC
CASSILSSYEQYF
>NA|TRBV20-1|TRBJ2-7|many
TGCAGTGCTACACTTCAGGGGAAGGCCTACGAGCAGTACTTC
CSATLQGKAYEQYF
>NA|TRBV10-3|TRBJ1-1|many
TGTGCCATCAGTGAGTCGCGGACAGACACTGAAGCTTTCTTT
CAISESRTDTEAFF
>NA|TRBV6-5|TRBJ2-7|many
TGTGCCAGCAGTTACGGGGGGAGCTACGAGCAGTACTTC
CASSYGGSYEQYF
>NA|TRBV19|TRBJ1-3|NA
TGTGCCAGTAGTATAAATGGGGACACCATATATTTT
CASSINGDTIYF
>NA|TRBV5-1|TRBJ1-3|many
TGCGCCAGCAGCACGCCAGGACAGACCTCTGGAAACACCATATATTTT
CASSTPGQTSGNTIYF
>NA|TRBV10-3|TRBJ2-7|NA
TGTGCCACCCGGGGGCGGGACGTCCCCTACGAGCAGTACTTC
CATRGRDVPYEQYF
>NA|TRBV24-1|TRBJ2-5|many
TGTGCCACCAGTGATTCTTACGTCCAAGAGACCCAGTACTTC
CATSDSYVQETQYF
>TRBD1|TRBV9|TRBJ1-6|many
TGTGCCAGCAGCACCCGGACAGGGAGGAGTTCACCCCTCCACTTT
CASSTRTGRSSPLHF
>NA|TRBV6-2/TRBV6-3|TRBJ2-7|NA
TGTGCCAGCAGTTTTTCAAACGCGCAGTACTTC
CASSFSNAQYF
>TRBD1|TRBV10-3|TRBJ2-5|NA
TGTGCCATCAGCGGGACAGGGGGCGTTCAGCCCCAGTACTTC
CAISGTGGVQPQYF
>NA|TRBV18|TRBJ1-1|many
TGTGCCAGCTCACGTGAACAGAACACTGAAGCTTTCTTT
CASSREQNTEAFF
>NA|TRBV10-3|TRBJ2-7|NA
TGTGCCATCAGTGAGACGAGGACTGCAGCCCACGAGCAGTACTTC
CAISETRTAAHEQYF
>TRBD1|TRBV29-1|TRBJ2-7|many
TGCAGCGTAACCGGGACAGCGATCTCCTACGAGCAGTACTTC
CSVTGTAISYEQYF
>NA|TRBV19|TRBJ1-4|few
TGTGCCAGTAGTCGCCTTAGACATTCAACTAATGAAAAACTGTTTTTT
CASSRLRHSTNEKLFF
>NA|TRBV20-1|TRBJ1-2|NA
TGCAGTGCTAGGCCGCCGGGAGGACGTGTAGGCTACACCTTC
CSARPPGGRVGYTF
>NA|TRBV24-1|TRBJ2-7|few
TGTGCCACCAGTGATACGGGACAGTACTTC
CATSDTGQYF
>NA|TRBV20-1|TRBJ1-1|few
TGCAGTGCTAGAGATCTACAGTCGAACACTGAAGCTTTCTTT
CSARDLQSNTEAFF
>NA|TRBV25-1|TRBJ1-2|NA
TGTGCCAGCACGACCACGGCCGGCTATGGCTACACCTTC
CASTTTAGYGYTF
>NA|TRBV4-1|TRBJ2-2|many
TGCGCCAGCAGCCAAGAGTCAACCGCGCGCACCGGGGAGCTGTTTTTT
CASSQESTARTGELFF
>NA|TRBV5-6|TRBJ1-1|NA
TGTGCCAGCAGCTTGTCCTTGACCACTGAAGCTTTCTTT
CASSLSLTTEAFF
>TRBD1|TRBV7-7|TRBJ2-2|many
TGTGCCAGCAGCTTAGACAGGGGCGACACCGGGGAGCTGTTTTTT
CASSLDRGDTGELFF
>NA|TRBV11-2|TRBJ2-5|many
TGTGCCAGCAGCTTCATACAGGGTGCTGAGACCCAGTACTTC
CASSFIQGAETQYF